Listed below are T cell receptor beta chains from one sample, sequenced in a study of T cells in tuberculosis. Measured with immunoSEQ multiplex PCR; TCRdb has only the in-frame clones, and not every one. The data contain 40,000 to 45,000 clones, approximately 94% of them singletons. The sample taken for sequencing was PBMCs. Source of these receptors: a donor aged 10 to 29 with latent tuberculosis or without tuberculosis infection. Some clones in this sample may be carry-over from other donors' samples. Both conserved end residues are part of each CDR3.

length	V	J	CDR3
16	TRBV27	TRBJ1-2	CASSSWTAPSNYGYTF
16	TRBV19	TRBJ2-5	CASSPAPTSGIETQYF
15	TRBV5-5	TRBJ2-1	CASSPLAGGFVEQFF
16	TRBV11-2	TRBJ2-2	CASISSGTANTGELFF
15	TRBV19	TRBJ1-4	CASSLRGQGAEKLFF
18	TRBV10-3	TRBJ2-1	CAISESGGGRGLYNEQFF
19	TRBV28	TRBJ2-7	CASSLEETFSLGTSYEQYF
16	TRBV27	TRBJ2-3	CASSLWTSGGLDTQYF
16	TRBV10-3	TRBJ2-3	CAISESTGEWTDTQYF
13	TRBV27	TRBJ2-1	CASRPTSYNEQFF
14	TRBV28	TRBJ1-1	CASSLYRGSTEAFF
17	TRBV15	TRBJ2-5	CATSSWSGGRAQETQYF
14	TRBV11-2	TRBJ2-3	CASSRIGGADTQYF
12	TRBV6-6	TRBJ2-7	CASSYFGGEQYF
13	TRBV29-1	TRBJ2-7	CSVVGTRSYEQYF
13	TRBV2	TRBJ1-4	CASTGLWGEKLFF
14	TRBV27	TRBJ1-1	CASSFTGTGTEAFF
19	TRBV16	TRBJ1-5	CASSHVGSNRDRGVQPQHF
15	TRBV18	TRBJ2-7	CASSPPGRFSYEQYF
14	TRBV5-8	TRBJ2-7	CASSFRTGAYEQYF
15	TRBV9	TRBJ2-1	CASSPGGLAGGEQFF
15	TRBV27	TRBJ2-7	CASSPFGGRSYEQYF
12	TRBV28	TRBJ2-1	CASSPPQFEQFF
14	TRBV2	TRBJ1-1	CASSDADRDTEAFF
13	TRBV7-3	TRBJ2-1	CASSYDRGNEQFF
15	TRBV7-2	TRBJ2-7	CASSLVGGVSYEQYF
14	TRBV19	TRBJ1-4	CASSLTGTNEKLFF
17	TRBV18	TRBJ2-1	CASSPPGSGQGQISQFF
12	TRBV27	TRBJ2-7	CASIPIHYEQYF
13	TRBV7-8	TRBJ1-2	CASSVRDRVVTTF
19	TRBV4-3	TRBJ1-1	CASSQAGYGGGVKNTEAFF
13	TRBV28	TRBJ2-1	CASSLGGTAEQFF
17	TRBV28	TRBJ2-2	CASSPNSGQIEAGELFF
16	TRBV27	TRBJ2-1	CASSTLGGSNRDEQFF
15	TRBV5-1	TRBJ2-1	CASSLTSGKVNEQFF
15	TRBV25-1	TRBJ1-1	CASSADRVFNTEAFF
15	TRBV30	TRBJ2-3	CAWTSGLAGIDTQYF
17	TRBV11-2	TRBJ1-3	CASSLTQGFRSGNTIYF
13	TRBV5-6	TRBJ1-1	CASRSYMNTEAFF
14	TRBV6-4	TRBJ1-5	CASSGEGGGQPQHF